This T cell receptor (beta chain) derives from a study of T cells expressing NK-cell markers. Study as a whole: The TCR beta repertoires were obtained from sorted CD3+CD56+NKG2C+, CD3+CD56+NKG2C- and CD3+CD56-NKG2C+ T cells. Out of eight donors sequenced, seven tested HCMV-seropositive and the remaining one seronegative. Study-level points and caveats: Certain NKG2C+ T cell clones were expanded, and their HCMV specificity remained unclear.

Concerning this clonotype itself: What it binds is unknown.

Reprocessing the 5' RACE reads, TCRdb reports a single entry for every CDR3 protein and omits DNA. This sample lists about 260,000 distinct CDR3 sequences; its ten largest clones have around 0.4%. CDR1 is MDHEN and CDR2 is SYDVKM in the germline V gene. The CDR3 is made up of 14 amino acids. The chain combines TRBV28 with TRBJ1-1; TCRdb names TRBD1, which stays unverified in the absence of DNA. Specimen: blood T cells: a sorted CD56 or NKG2C T cell subset, CD4+ or CD8+ T cells, or bulk PBMC T cells (not recorded which). This clonotype was obtained from a man aged 18 to 29 in good health. CDR3 region: CASRSRRVNTEAFF.